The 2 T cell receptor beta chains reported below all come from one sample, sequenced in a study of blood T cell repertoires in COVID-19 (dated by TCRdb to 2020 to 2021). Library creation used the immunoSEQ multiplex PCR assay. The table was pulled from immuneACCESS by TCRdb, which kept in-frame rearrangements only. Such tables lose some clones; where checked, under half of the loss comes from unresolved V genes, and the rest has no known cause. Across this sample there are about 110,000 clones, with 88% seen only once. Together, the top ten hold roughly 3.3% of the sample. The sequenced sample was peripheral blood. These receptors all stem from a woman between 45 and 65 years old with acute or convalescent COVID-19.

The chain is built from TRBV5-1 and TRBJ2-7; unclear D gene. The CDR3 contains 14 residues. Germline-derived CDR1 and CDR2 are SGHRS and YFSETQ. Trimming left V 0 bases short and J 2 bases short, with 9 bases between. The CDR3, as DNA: TGCGCCAGCAGCTTGGACCTACGTACCTACGAGCAGTACTTC. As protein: CASSLDLRTYEQYF. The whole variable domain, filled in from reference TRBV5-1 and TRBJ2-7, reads KAGVTQTPRYLIKTRGQQVTLSCSPISGHRSVSWYQQTPGQGLQFLFEYFSETQRNKGNFPGRFSGRQFSNSRSEMNVSTLELGDSALYLCASSLDLRTYEQYFGPGTRLTVT.

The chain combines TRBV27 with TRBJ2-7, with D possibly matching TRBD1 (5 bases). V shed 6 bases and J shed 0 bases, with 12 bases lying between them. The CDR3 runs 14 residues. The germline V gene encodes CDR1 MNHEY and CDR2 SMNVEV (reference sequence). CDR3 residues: CASSATADSYEQYF. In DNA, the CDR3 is TGTGCCAGCAGCGCGACAGCTGACTCCTACGAGCAGTACTTC.